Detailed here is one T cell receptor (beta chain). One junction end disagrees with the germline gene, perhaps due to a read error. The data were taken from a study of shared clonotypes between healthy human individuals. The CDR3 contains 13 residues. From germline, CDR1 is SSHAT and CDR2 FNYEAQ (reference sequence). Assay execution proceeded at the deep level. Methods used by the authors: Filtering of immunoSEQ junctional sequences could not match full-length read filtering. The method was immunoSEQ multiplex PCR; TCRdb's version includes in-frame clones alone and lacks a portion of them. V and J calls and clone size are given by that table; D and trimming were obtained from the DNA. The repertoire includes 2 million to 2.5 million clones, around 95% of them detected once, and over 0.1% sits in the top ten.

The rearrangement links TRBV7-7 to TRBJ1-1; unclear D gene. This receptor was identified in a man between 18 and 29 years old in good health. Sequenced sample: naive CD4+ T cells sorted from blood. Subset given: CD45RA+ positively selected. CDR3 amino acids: CASSLTLFSEAFF. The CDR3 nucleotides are TGTGCTAGCAGCTTAACTTTGTTCTCTGAAGCTTTCTTT.